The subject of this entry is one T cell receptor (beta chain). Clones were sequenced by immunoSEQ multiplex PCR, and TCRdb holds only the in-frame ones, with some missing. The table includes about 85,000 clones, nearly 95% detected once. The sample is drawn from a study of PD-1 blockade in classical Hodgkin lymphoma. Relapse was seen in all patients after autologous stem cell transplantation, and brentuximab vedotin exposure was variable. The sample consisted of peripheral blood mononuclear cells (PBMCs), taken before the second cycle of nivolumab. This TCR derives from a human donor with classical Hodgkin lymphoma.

The CDR3 DNA reads as TGTGCCAGCACCTGGGACGCCAACTCCTACGAGCAGTACTTC. The encoded protein is CASTWDANSYEQYF. V gene TRBV2 combines with J gene TRBJ2-7; D tentatively reads TRBD1 or TRBD2 (5 bases each). The CDR3 is 14 residues long. V lost 7 bases to trimming and J lost 0 bases, with 13 bases between them. CDR1 and CDR2 (germline): SNHLY, FYNNEI.